Shown below are 27 T cell receptor beta chains from a single sample sequenced in a study of PD-1 blockade in mismatch repair-deficient tumors. Produced via immunoSEQ multiplex PCR; TCRdb's table is partial and in-frame only. Among 15,000 to 25,000 clones listed, roughly 80% were seen once. Specimen: PBMCs, collected 52 weeks after starting pembrolizumab. The source is an adult with mismatch repair-deficient cancer.

The chain has TRBV27 and TRBJ2-1; a possible D gene is TRBD2 (5 bases). The CDR3 runs 17 residues. The V gene's germline CDR1 is MNHEY and CDR2 SMNVEV (reference sequence). V lost 5 bases, J lost 0 bases, and 17 bases lay in between. In DNA, the CDR3 is TGTGCCAGCAGTGCCACCAATCTAGCAGGCTCCTACAATGAGCAGTTCTTC. The encoded protein is CASSATNLAGSYNEQFF.

V gene TRBV28 combines with J gene TRBJ1-4; D is possibly TRBD1 (6 bases). Germline V gene data show CDR1 as MDHEN and CDR2 as SYDVKM. The length of the CDR3 is 15 residues. Trimming shortened V by 3 bases and J by 4 bases, and 12 bases separated the two germline ends. CDR3 sequence (DNA): TGTGCCAGCAGTTTTCTGACAGGAGGTAATGAAAAACTGTTTTTT. Translating it yields CASSFLTGGNEKLFF. The full variable domain, rest sourced from reference TRBV28 and TRBJ1-4, is DVKVTQSSRYLVKRTGEKVFLECVQDMDHENMFWYRQDPGLGLRLIYFSYDVKMKEKGDIPEGYSVSREKKERFSLILESASTNQTSMYLCASSFLTGGNEKLFFGSGTQLSVL.

V usage is TRBV6-5 and J usage is TRBJ1-1, with D unclear. The CDR3 extends over 13 amino acids. Trimming shortened V by 7 bases and J by 1 base, and 10 bases separated the two germline ends. CDR1 and CDR2 (germline): MNHEY, SVGAGI. The CDR3 loop reads CASTLLANTEAFF. CDR3 in DNA: TGTGCCAGCACCCTACTCGCGAACACTGAAGCTTTCTTT.

The chain links TRBV6-5 to TRBJ2-1, with no clear D. The CDR3 contains 13 residues. Germline V gives CDR1 MNHEY, CDR2 SVGAGI. The V end was cut by 5 bases, the J end by 7 bases, with 12 bases between. CDR3 sequence (DNA): TGTGCCAGCAGTCAAGCTTACTCGAATGAGCAGTTCTTC. Its translation is CASSQAYSNEQFF.

This chain joins TRBV28 and TRBJ1-2; TRBD1 is a possible D gene (6 bases). The CDR3 contains 16 residues. Germline CDR1 is MDHEN and CDR2 is SYDVKM. Trimming took 0 bases from V and 4 from J, leaving 15 bases between them. The CDR3 loop is CASSLWTAGRGYGYTF. CDR3 bases: TGTGCCAGCAGTTTATGGACCGCTGGCAGGGGCTATGGCTACACCTTC.

Written as DNA, the CDR3 is TGCGCCAGCAGCTTGGTCACGGACTGGCGGGGTGAGCAGTTCTTC. The encoded protein is CASSLVTDWRGEQFF. This chain joins TRBV5-1 and TRBJ2-1; tentatively, D is TRBD2 (6 bases). CDR1 is SGHRS, CDR2 YFSETQ, per germline. Trimming left V 0 bases short and J 9 bases short, with 16 bases between. CDR3 length equals 15 residues. The whole variable domain, filled in from reference TRBV5-1 and TRBJ2-1, reads KAGVTQTPRYLIKTRGQQVTLSCSPISGHRSVSWYQQTPGQGLQFLFEYFSETQRNKGNFPGRFSGRQFSNSRSEMNVSTLELGDSALYLCASSLVTDWRGEQFFGPGTRLTVL.

The chain has TRBV7-9 and TRBJ2-1; the match to TRBD1 covers 9 bases. The trim removed 3 bases at V and 5 bases at J, leaving 14 bases unmatched. Germline assignment: CDR1 SEHNR and CDR2 FQNEAQ (reference sequence). CDR3 length equals 18 residues. The CDR3 region is CASSFPSAGTGRNNEQFF. CDR3 DNA: TGTGCCAGCAGCTTCCCCTCAGCCGGGACAGGGAGGAACAATGAGCAGTTCTTC.

This clone was detected only a few times. This chain connects TRBV30 to TRBJ2-3; TRBD1 is a possible D gene (6 bases). Germline values: CDR1 GTSNPN, CDR2 SVGIG (reference sequence). The CDR3 runs 15 residues. Trimming pared 2 bases from V and 1 base from J, leaving 13 bases between. CDR3 sequence reads: CAWSSGEIGTDTQYF. The CDR3 DNA reads TGTGCCTGGAGTTCAGGGGAGATCGGCACAGATACGCAGTATTTT.

This clone is a singleton in its sample. J is TRBJ2-7 and V is TRBV7-8, with D maybe TRBD1 (6 bases). V was cut by 5 bases and J by 4 bases, with 21 bases left in between. CDR3 size: 16 residues. Looked up from germline, CDR1 is SGHVS and CDR2 is FQNEAQ. The CDR3 DNA reads TGTGCCAGCAGCCGGAGCGGTGGGGGCGTAAGGTACGAGCAGTACTTC. Its protein product is CASSRSGGGVRYEQYF.

This chain connects TRBV4-1 to TRBJ1-5; 11 positions agree with TRBD1. Germline V gene data show CDR1 as MGHRA and CDR2 as YSYEKL. CDR3 length: 17 residues. Trimming cost V 1 base and J 7 bases; bases outside gene matches: 9. The CDR3 spells CASSQGSGQGAWQPQHF. The CDR3 DNA sequence: TGCGCCAGCAGCCAAGGTAGCGGACAGGGGGCTTGGCAGCCCCAGCATTTT.

V and J are TRBV28 and TRBJ1-5, with D possibly TRBD1 on 5 matching bases. This CDR3 contains 13 residues. Per germline, CDR1 MDHEN and CDR2 SYDVKM. With 6 bases removed from V and 7 bases from J, the gap between germline ends came to 13 bases. The CDR3 DNA is TGTGCCAGCAGAAAAGTAGGGGTACAGCCCCAGCATTTT. Encoded protein: CASRKVGVQPQHF.

The chain is built from TRBV28 and TRBJ1-4; D is unresolved. The CDR3 has 12 residues. The V gene's germline CDR1 is MDHEN and CDR2 SYDVKM. The V end was cut by 3 bases, the J end by 8 bases, with 7 bases between. CDR3 sequence reads: CASSFFGEKLFF. CDR3 in DNA: TGTGCCAGCAGTTTTTTCGGGGAAAAACTGTTTTTT.

Only a few counts were recorded for this clone. Distinct nucleotide sequences in the sample also encode this CDR3. This chain links TRBV27 with TRBJ1-2; TRBD1 matches at 7 bases. Germline CDR1 and CDR2: MNHEY and SMNVEV (reference sequence). This CDR3 spans 14 amino acids. V lost 6 bases and J lost 7; bases outside the gene matches: 11. CDR3 sequence: CASSPLGQQFGYTF. CDR3 DNA sequence: TGTGCCAGCAGCCCCCTGGGACAGCAGTTTGGCTACACCTTC.

The chain carries TRBV6-5 and TRBJ2-6; 7 positions agree with TRBD1. The CDR3 totals 14 residues. Trimming took 1 base from V and 10 from J; bases not matched to a gene: 4. Germline CDR1 MNHEY, CDR2 SVGAGI. In DNA, the CDR3 is TGTGCCAGCAGTTACTTGGGACAGCCGAACGTCCTGACTTTC. This sequence encodes CASSYLGQPNVLTF.

The chain is built from TRBV4-1 and TRBJ2-5, with D possibly matching TRBD2 (7 bases). The J call could be wrong; TRBJ2-7 is a better fit for the DNA end. This CDR3 comprises 20 residues. Per the germline V gene, CDR1 is MGHRA and CDR2 is YSYEKL. The CDR3 spells CASSQETSSSGQRSSYEQYF. CDR3 in DNA: TGCGCCAGCAGCCAAGAAACCTCCTCTAGCGGACAGCGGAGCTCCTACGAGCAGTACTTC.

This chain connects TRBV28 to TRBJ2-5; D not certain. The J call may be incorrect, as the DNA end agrees better with TRBJ2-7. CDR1 is MDHEN, CDR2 SYDVKM, per germline. The CDR3 length is 12 residues. The CDR3 nucleotides read TGTGCCAGCACCTCCTCGATCTACGAGCAGTACTTC. Its protein is CASTSSIYEQYF.

This clone was observed once. Here the CDR3 DNA reads TGTGCCAGCAGCTACGGGACAGATCAGCCCCAGCATTTT. Amino acids: CASSYGTDQPQHF. V gene TRBV7-3 combines with J gene TRBJ1-5; 7 nucleotides agree with TRBD1. Germline V gene data show CDR1 as SGHTA and CDR2 as FQGTGA. This CDR3 has 13 residues. The V and J ends lost 4 bases and 5 bases, in that order; junction bases with no gene match: 2.

The V gene is TRBV5-1, the J gene TRBJ1-2; TRBD1 is a possible D gene (5 bases). The CDR3 is 14 residues long. With 2 bases removed from V and 6 bases from J, the gap between germline ends came to 14 bases. From germline, CDR1 is SGHRS and CDR2 YFSETQ. The CDR3 region has the DNA TGCGCCAGCAGCTTAGATCAGGGTCAGAATGGCTACACCTTC. Translated: CASSLDQGQNGYTF.

In its sample, this clone was seen once. This chain joins TRBV15 and TRBJ1-1; D uncertain. The V end lost 1 base, the J end lost 4 bases, and 10 bases lay between the germline ends. This CDR3 has 14 amino acids. Per germline, CDR1 LNHNV and CDR2 YYDKDF (reference sequence). CDR3 in DNA: TGTGCCACCAGCAGAGTCAAGATCGGCACTGAAGCTTTCTTT. Its translation is CATSRVKIGTEAFF.

The J gene is TRBJ1-1, the V gene TRBV19; D not resolved. This CDR3 contains 13 residues. The V end lost 4 bases, the J end lost 0 bases, and 6 bases lay between the germline ends. Germline CDR1 reads LNHDA; CDR2 reads SQIVND (reference sequence). The CDR3 sequence: CASSNQVNTEAFF. The CDR3 nucleotides read TGTGCCAGTAGTAACCAGGTGAACACTGAAGCTTTCTTT.

The gene calls are TRBV5-1 and TRBJ2-1; no clear D. The CDR3 contains 14 residues. CDR1 SGHRS and CDR2 YFSETQ come from the germline V gene. V gave up 2 bases and J gave up 5 bases, with 11 bases separating them. CDR3 sequence: CASSLYPANNEQFF. For the CDR3, the DNA is TGCGCCAGCAGCTTATATCCAGCGAACAATGAGCAGTTCTTC.

The chain uses TRBV5-5 and TRBJ2-7, with TRBD2 matching over 8 bases. CDR1 SGHKS and CDR2 YYEKEE come from the germline V gene (reference sequence). Trimming took 4 bases from V and 3 from J; bases not matched to a gene: 15. This CDR3 is built from 17 residues. The CDR3 DNA reads TGTGCCAGCAGCCCCAGTGAAGCGGGAGTTGGGCGCTACGAGCAGTACTTC. Encoded protein: CASSPSEAGVGRYEQYF.

The chain joins TRBV2 to TRBJ1-5; D ambiguous. This CDR3 has 15 amino acids. V was shortened by 3 bases and J by 2 bases, with 11 bases between the two germline ends. Germline assignment: CDR1 SNHLY and CDR2 FYNNEI. CDR3 nucleotides: TGTGCCAGCAGTGAGCAGTGGCCAGGCAATCAGCCCCAGCATTTT. It is translated as CASSEQWPGNQPQHF. The entire variable domain, with the rest obtained from reference TRBV2 and TRBJ1-5, is as follows: EPEVTQTPSHQVTQMGQEVILRCVPISNHLYFYWYRQILGQKVEFLVSFYNNEISEKSEIFDDQFSVERPDGSNFTLKIRSTKLEDSAMYFCASSEQWPGNQPQHFGDGTRLSIL.

The V and J genes are TRBV10-3 and TRBJ2-1, with D maybe TRBD2 (7 bases). CDR3 length equals 16 residues. V gave up 2 bases and J gave up 1 base, with 12 bases separating them. CDR1 is ENHRY, CDR2 SYGVKD, per germline. The CDR3 DNA reads as TGTGCCATCAGTGAGGGGGGGGGCGCTTCCTACAATGAGCAGTTCTTC. Amino acid sequence: CAISEGGGASYNEQFF.

The V and J genes are TRBV7-2 and TRBJ1-3, with 11 bases aligning to TRBD1. V gave up 5 bases and J gave up 2 bases; unmatched junction bases: 5. In germline, CDR1 is SGHTA, CDR2 FQGNSA. The CDR3 is 16 residues long. In DNA form, the CDR3 reads TGTGCCAGCAGCCCGGGACAGGGGGAAACTGGAAACACCATATATTTT. Translation gives CASSPGQGETGNTIYF.

The CDR3 is CASSSSSGTNTDTQYF. CDR3 nucleotide sequence: TGTGCCAGCAGTTCTTCTAGCGGGACTAACACAGATACGCAGTATTTT. The chain is built from TRBV28 and TRBJ2-3; TRBD2 aligns across 9 bases. The CDR3 sequence is 16 residues long. The J segment lost 2 bases and the V segment lost 4 bases, leaving 7 bases of the junction unmatched. Looked up from germline, CDR1 is MDHEN and CDR2 is SYDVKM.

The chain has TRBV28 and TRBJ1-6, with TRBD1 matching 7 bases. The V segment lost 3 bases and the J segment 8 bases; nucleotides outside the gene matches: 4. The germline CDR1 and CDR2 sequences are MDHEN and SYDVKM. The CDR3 sequence is 14 residues long. The CDR3 bases are TGTGCCAGCAGTTTGGCGGGACAGTATTCACCCCTCCACTTT. Translation: CASSLAGQYSPLHF.